One sample yielded the 24 T cell receptor beta chains listed below, sequenced in a study of identical twins. In TCRdb, the 5' RACE reads were re-called with MiXCR into one record per CDR3 protein. The sample includes around 490,000 distinct CDR3 sequences, about 16% seen only once; the top ten take about 0.4%. This sample was shared with a second study, whose subject was yellow fever vaccine responses in identical twins.

The sequenced sample consisted of CD4+ T cells sorted from blood. Receptors originate from a woman between 18 and 29 years old in good health.

Concerning this clonotype itself: Its ends do not fully match the called genes, so a read error is possible. The rearrangement links TRBV15 to TRBJ2-1; D unclear. Germline CDR1 and CDR2: LNHNV and YYDKDF (reference sequence). The CDR3 is made up of 18 amino acids. In DNA, the CDR3 is TGTGCCACCAGCAGAGATCGGAGAAGCGTTTACTCCTACAATGTGCAGTTCTTC. Protein sequence: CATSRDRRSVYSYNVQFF. Supplemented by reference TRBV15 and TRBJ2-1, the full variable domain reads DAMVIQNPRYQVTQFGKPVTLSCSQTLNHNVMYWYQQKSSQAPKLLFHYYDKDFNNEADTPDNFQSRRPNTSFCFLDIRSPGLGDTAMYLCATSRDRRSVYSYNVQFFGPGTRLTVL.

The V call is TRBV5-1, the J call TRBJ1-5; 9 positions match TRBD1. CDR1 is SGHRS, CDR2 YFSETQ, per germline. After removal of 2 bases from V and 2 bases from J, the junction contained 2 bases not matched to a gene. CDR3 size: 15 residues. CDR3 coding DNA: TGCGCCAGCAGCTTACAGGGGGCTGGCAATCAGCCCCAGCATTTT. It is translated as CASSLQGAGNQPQHF.

This clonotype has only a few counts. The CDR3 spells CASSQATGQGGTYEQYF. The CDR3, as DNA: TGTGCCAGCAGCCAAGCTACGGGACAGGGGGGAACCTACGAGCAGTACTTC. The rearrangement joins TRBV4-2 to TRBJ2-7; 11 bases map to TRBD1. There are 17 residues in the CDR3. Trimming cost V 1 base and J 2 bases; bases outside gene matches: 7. The V gene's germline CDR1 is LGHNA and CDR2 YNFKEQ.

Concerning this clonotype itself: At one of its ends the junction is not consistent with the germline gene, which may arise from a read error. The CDR3: CASSRSPLKTEAFF. CDR3 coding DNA: TGTGCCAGCAGCCGATCCCCGTTGAAGACTGAAGCTTTCTTT. This sequence joins TRBV3-1 and TRBJ1-1, with D unresolved. Germline-derived CDR1 and CDR2 are LGHDT and YNNKEL (reference sequence). This CDR3 contains 14 residues.

Only a few counts were recorded for this clonotype. The CDR3 DNA follows: TGCGCCAGCAGCCCGGATAACACTGAAGCTTTCTTT. Translation gives CASSPDNTEAFF. The genes are TRBV5-1 and TRBJ1-1; D is unresolved. The germline V and J ends were trimmed by 4 bases and 2 bases, with 6 bases remaining between them. This CDR3 is built from 12 residues. Per germline, CDR1 SGHRS and CDR2 YFSETQ.

This clonotype came up many times. V gene TRBV5-1 combines with J gene TRBJ1-2; D is possibly TRBD1 (6 bases). Germline assignment: CDR1 SGHRS and CDR2 YFSETQ. Trimming took 7 bases from V and 2 from J, leaving 12 bases between them. This CDR3 comprises 13 residues. CDR3 in amino acids: CASSTGSNYGYTF. The CDR3 nucleotides read TGCGCCAGCTCAACAGGGTCCAACTATGGCTACACCTTC.

The rearrangement links TRBV6-1 to TRBJ1-2; a possible D gene is TRBD1 (5 bases). Germline assignment: CDR1 MNHNS and CDR2 SASEGT. Trimming stripped 10 bases from V and 2 bases from J, with 17 bases between. The CDR3 extends over 14 amino acids. The CDR3 spells CAIHPGTINYGYTF. In DNA form, the CDR3 reads TGTGCCATCCACCCCGGGACGATCAACTATGGCTACACCTTC.

The rearrangement uses TRBV4-1 and TRBJ2-2, with D uncertain. The CDR3 length is 18 residues. Trimming removed 0 bases at V and 0 bases at J, with 14 bases between. CDR1 is MGHRA, CDR2 YSYEKL, per germline. CDR3 protein: CASSQEKFGQTNTGELFF. CDR3 nucleotide sequence: TGCGCCAGCAGCCAAGAGAAGTTTGGTCAGACGAACACCGGGGAGCTGTTTTTT.

The CDR3 sequence: CASSTQSLWRGALVETQYF. The CDR3 DNA follows: TGTGCCAGCAGCACACAAAGTCTGTGGCGGGGGGCGTTGGTGGAGACCCAGTACTTC. This chain links TRBV9 with TRBJ2-5; TRBD2 matches 8 bases. Germline lookup yields CDR1 SGDLS and CDR2 YYNGEE. The V and J ends lost 4 bases and 5 bases, in that order; junction bases with no gene match: 22. The CDR3 runs to 19 residues.

The gene calls are TRBV3-1 and TRBJ1-5; the D gene is possibly TRBD1 (5 bases). The length of the CDR3 is 13 residues. The V gene lost 1 base and the J gene lost 13 bases, with 14 bases spanning the gap. Germline V gene data show CDR1 as LGHDT and CDR2 as YNNKEL (reference sequence). The CDR3 loop reads CASSQGLRGEQHF. DNA for the CDR3: TGTGCCAGCAGCCAAGGGTTAAGGGGAGAACAGCATTTT.

This clonotype showed up just a few times. The gene calls are TRBV5-1 and TRBJ2-3, with 12 bases lining up with TRBD2. Germline trimming cut 2 bases from V and 5 bases from J; bases unmatched to any gene: 6. CDR1 SGHRS and CDR2 YFSETQ come from the germline V gene. CDR3 size: 16 residues. For the CDR3, the DNA is TGCGCCAGCAGCTTAGTGACTAGCGGGAGTCAAGATACGCAGTATTTT. It is translated as CASSLVTSGSQDTQYF.

The rearrangement links TRBV12-3 or TRBV12-4 to TRBJ1-1; D gene unclear. Trimming pared 5 bases from V and 3 bases from J, leaving 13 bases between. This CDR3 comprises 14 residues. The CDR3 region is CASSLLRDYTEAFF. For the CDR3, the DNA is TGTGCCAGCAGTCTCCTGCGGGATTACACTGAAGCTTTCTTT.

The gene calls are TRBV6-1 and TRBJ1-1; maybe TRBD1 (6 bases). Germline CDR1 is MNHNS and CDR2 is SASEGT. This CDR3 has 14 residues. Trimming took off 7 bases at V and 1 base at J, with 13 bases between the two ends. The CDR3 is CASTLDRRNTEAFF. The CDR3 nucleotides are TGTGCCAGCACCTTGGACAGACGGAACACTGAAGCTTTCTTT.

The chain has TRBV25-1 and TRBJ2-5; 10 nucleotides agree with TRBD1. The V segment lost 6 bases and the J segment 5 bases; nucleotides outside the gene matches: 6. Germline V CDR1 and CDR2: MGHDK, SYGVNS. This CDR3 spans 14 amino acids. DNA for the CDR3: TGTGCCAGCAGCCAGGGACAGGGGTGGGAGACCCAGTACTTC. Translation gives CASSQGQGWETQYF. The variable domain in full, completed from reference TRBV25-1 and TRBJ2-5, reads EADIYQTPRYLVIGTGKKITLECSQTMGHDKMYWYQQDPGMELHLIHYSYGVNSTEKGDLSSESTVSRIRTEHFPLTLESARPSHTSQYLCASSQGQGWETQYFGPGTRLLVL.

The V gene is TRBV28, the J gene TRBJ2-1, with D possibly being TRBD1 or TRBD2 (5 bases each). Trimming stripped 4 bases from V and 3 bases from J, with 13 bases between. The CDR3 is 15 residues long. The germline V gene encodes CDR1 MDHEN and CDR2 SYDVKM. CDR3 coding DNA: TGTGCCAGCAGTTCCGGGGACGGAGTCTACAATGAGCAGTTCTTC. Translating it yields CASSSGDGVYNEQFF.

The chain carries TRBV6-4 and TRBJ2-6, with TRBD1 as a possible D gene (5 bases). CDR3 length: 14 amino acids. CDR1 and CDR2 from the germline V gene are MRHNA and SNTAGT. The V and J ends lost 9 bases and 5 bases respectively, with 14 bases between them. CDR3 in DNA: TGTGCCAGACCCCAGGGTTCTTGGGCCAACGTCCTGACTTTC. It translates to CARPQGSWANVLTF.

This clonotype appeared a few times. Here the CDR3 reads CASSMMGGAYNEQFF. The CDR3, as DNA: TGCGCCAGCAGCATGATGGGGGGCGCCTACAATGAGCAGTTCTTC. The V gene is TRBV5-1, the J gene TRBJ2-1; either TRBD1 or TRBD2 may supply D (6 bases each). V was cut by 4 bases and J by 2 bases, with 13 bases left in between. CDR1 is SGHRS, CDR2 YFSETQ, per germline. The CDR3 sequence is 15 residues long.

Only a few counts were recorded for this clonotype. The CDR3 bases are TGTGCCAGCAGCTCGTGGACAGGGGACACTGAAGCTTTCTTT. This gives the protein CASSSWTGDTEAFF. The rearrangement uses TRBV11-2 and TRBJ1-1; TRBD1 matches 9 bases. V shed 4 bases, J shed 3 bases, and the junction held 3 bases outside the gene matches. Germline V gene lookup returns CDR1 SGHAT and CDR2 FQNNGV. The CDR3 extends over 14 amino acids.

The genes are TRBV5-1 and TRBJ2-5; D is possibly TRBD1 (6 bases). V shed 1 base and J shed 5 bases, with 12 bases lying between them. The CDR3 consists of 14 residues. Germline CDR1 SGHRS, CDR2 YFSETQ. CDR3 bases: TGCGCCAGCAGCTTGTCAGGGGTGAGCGAGACCCAGTACTTC. Its translation: CASSLSGVSETQYF.

The chain combines TRBV20-1 with TRBJ2-5; D possibly corresponds to TRBD2 (6 bases). V lost 3 bases to trimming and J lost 1 base, with 12 bases between them. This CDR3 spans 14 amino acids. Germline values: CDR1 DFQATT, CDR2 SNEGSKA (reference sequence). CDR3 loop: CSARVRDSQETQYF. The CDR3 coding sequence is TGCAGTGCTAGGGTCAGGGACTCCCAAGAGACCCAGTACTTC.

The V gene is TRBV20-1, the J gene TRBJ2-7; 8 nucleotides line up with TRBD2. The V gene's germline CDR1 is DFQATT and CDR2 SNEGSKA (reference sequence). The CDR3 spans 15 residues. Germline trimming cut 5 bases from V and 3 bases from J; bases unmatched to any gene: 12. The DNA of the CDR3 is TGCAGTGCTTCTACGGGACTAGGGCTAAACTACGAGCAGTACTTC. Translating gives CSASTGLGLNYEQYF.

The chain combines TRBV7-2 with TRBJ1-6; no definite D call. The CDR3 runs to 15 residues. V was pared by 5 bases and J by 7 bases, with 15 bases between. Germline loops: CDR1 SGHTA, CDR2 FQGNSA. The CDR3 protein is CASSPYGGQNSPLHF. Written as DNA, the CDR3 is TGTGCCAGCAGCCCCTATGGTGGGCAGAATTCACCCCTCCACTTT.

This clonotype was seen a few times. V is TRBV15 and J is TRBJ2-2, with D perhaps assigned TRBD1 or TRBD2 (5 bases each). CDR1 LNHNV and CDR2 YYDKDF come from the germline V gene (reference sequence). Trimming removed 4 bases from V and 9 bases from J, with 18 bases in between. The CDR3 is 15 residues long. The CDR3 DNA sequence: TGTGCCACCAGCAACTTCCGGGACCCCCACCGGGAGCTGTTTTTT. This gives the protein CATSNFRDPHRELFF.

This clonotype was recorded a few times. The chain recombines TRBV3-1 with TRBJ2-4; D perhaps matches TRBD2 (5 bases). The V and J ends lost 1 base and 7 bases respectively, with 8 bases between them. The CDR3 totals 13 residues. CDR1 and CDR2 (germline): LGHDT, YNNKEL (reference sequence). This chain's CDR3 is CASSQGERNIQYF. DNA of the CDR3: TGTGCCAGCAGCCAAGGAGAGCGGAACATTCAGTACTTC.